The 10 T cell receptor beta chains presented below share a single source sample, sequenced in a study of blood T cells in healthy people across ages. A second about 7 to 11 cycle PCR used barcoded and J-beta primers. TCRdb itself ran the 5' RACE reads through MiXCR, one entry per CDR3 protein. The repertoire includes about 290,000 distinct CDR3 sequences, 25% to 30% of them detected once, and over 25% sits in the top ten. Sequenced sample: blood. The receptors derive from a woman aged 70-85 years in good health.

This clonotype was seen a few times. The chain links TRBV10-3 to TRBJ2-7; D possibly uses TRBD1 or TRBD2 (5 bases each). Between the trimmed V and J ends, which lost 6 bases and 5 bases, there was a span of 11 bases. Germline V gene sequence: CDR1 ENHRY, CDR2 SYGVKD. This CDR3 is 12 amino acids long. As DNA, the CDR3 is TGTGCCATCAGCGCGAGGGGTGACGAGCAGTACTTC. Encoded protein: CAISARGDEQYF.

This sequence joins TRBV18 and TRBJ2-6; no definite D call. Trimming stripped 2 bases from V and 2 bases from J, with 16 bases between. CDR1 KGHSH and CDR2 LQKENI come from the germline V gene. This CDR3 has 18 amino acids. The CDR3 DNA reads TGTGCCAGCTCACCAGTCTCACGGGCGACGGCTGGGGCCAACGTCCTGACTTTC. Translated: CASSPVSRATAGANVLTF. Looking up the rest from reference TRBV18 and TRBJ2-6 gives the full variable domain: NAGVMQNPRHLVRRRGQEARLRCSPMKGHSHVYWYRQLPEEGLKFMVYLQKENIIDESGMPKERFSAEFPKEGPSILRIQQVVRGDSAAYFCASSPVSRATAGANVLTFGAGSRLTVL.

This clonotype has a count of ten or more. The genes are TRBV5-6 and TRBJ2-3, with 7 bases lining up with TRBD1. Trimming removed 4 bases from V and 5 bases from J; junction bases left unmatched: 13. This CDR3 spans 16 amino acids. Germline CDR1 reads SGHDT; CDR2 reads YYEEEE. CDR3 loop: CASSPLRDSRKDTQYF. The DNA of the CDR3 is TGTGCCAGCAGCCCCCTCCGGGACAGCCGAAAAGATACGCAGTATTTT.

The chain is built from TRBV28 and TRBJ2-5, with D perhaps matching TRBD1 or TRBD2 (6 bases each). The CDR3 contains 13 residues. Trimming pared 6 bases from V and 4 bases from J, leaving 12 bases between. CDR1 MDHEN and CDR2 SYDVKM come from the germline V gene. The CDR3 coding sequence is TGTGCCAGCAGGGAGGGGGGAGCAGAGACCCAGTACTTC. Translation: CASREGGAETQYF.

CDR3 sequence reads: CASSEDRYYGYTF. The CDR3, as DNA: TGTGCCAGCAGCGAAGACAGATACTATGGCTACACCTTC. This chain uses TRBV7-3 with TRBJ1-2; D might be TRBD1 (5 bases). Germline-derived CDR1 and CDR2 are SGHTA and FQGTGA. The V gene lost 5 bases and the J gene lost 3 bases, with 10 bases spanning the gap. The CDR3 spans 13 residues.

This clonotype was picked up many times. This chain uses TRBV4-2 with TRBJ1-2; D not certain. With 1 base removed from V and 6 bases from J, the gap between germline ends came to 24 bases. The CDR3 is 18 residues long. Germline V gene data show CDR1 as LGHNA and CDR2 as YNFKEQ. This CDR3 is CASSQGQGSSLSLDGYTF. The CDR3 nucleotides read TGTGCCAGCAGCCAAGGGCAAGGATCATCCTTAAGCTTGGATGGCTACACCTTC.

This clonotype was seen a few times. The rearrangement joins TRBV5-4 to TRBJ2-1; 8 bases are shared with TRBD1. Germline loops: CDR1 SGHNT, CDR2 YYREEE (reference sequence). The CDR3 consists of 14 residues. V gave up 10 bases and J gave up 3 bases; unmatched junction bases: 9. The CDR3 here is CAGTQGEVYNEQFF. CDR3 DNA sequence: TGTGCCGGAACACAGGGGGAGGTCTACAATGAGCAGTTCTTC.

The V call is TRBV19, the J call TRBJ1-5; 7 bases are shared with TRBD1. This CDR3 contains 18 residues. Unmatched junction bases numbered 14, after V lost 4 bases and J lost 2 bases. CDR1 and CDR2 (germline): LNHDA, SQIVND (reference sequence). CDR3 sequence: CASSKQGQLGGGNQPQHF. CDR3 sequence (DNA): TGTGCCAGTAGTAAGCAGGGACAGCTTGGAGGTGGCAATCAGCCCCAGCATTTT.

The rearrangement links TRBV4-1 to TRBJ1-5; D not resolved. The CDR3 runs to 16 residues. The germline V and J ends were trimmed by 1 base and 2 bases, with 12 bases remaining between them. Germline V lookup: CDR1 MGHRA, CDR2 YSYEKL. CDR3 protein: CASSQASGAGNQPQHF. As DNA, the CDR3 is TGCGCCAGCAGCCAAGCTTCCGGTGCAGGCAATCAGCCCCAGCATTTT.

V gene TRBV5-1 combines with J gene TRBJ1-1, with D maybe TRBD1 (5 bases). V lost 5 bases and J 2 bases, leaving 13 bases between the germline ends. Per the germline V gene, CDR1 is SGHRS and CDR2 is YFSETQ. The length of the CDR3 is 14 residues. CDR3 in amino acids: CASRFDSTNTEAFF. As DNA, the CDR3 is TGCGCCAGCAGGTTCGACAGTACAAACACTGAAGCTTTCTTT.